A single sample is the source of the 16 T cell receptor beta chains below, sequenced in a study of identical twins (dated by TCRdb to about 2016). Libraries came from 5' RACE. The instrument was an Illumina HiSeq 2000. Clones were called with MiXCR by TCRdb after fastp trimmed the public reads at Q25, and only in-frame beta chains were retained. Each entry is one CDR3 protein sequence, shown with its most common DNA and genes. The sample table records roughly 1,500,000 distinct CDR3 sequences; under 35% of these occur just once. The ten most abundant clones make up around 0.3% of the sample. Sequenced: cord blood. The receptors derive from a newborn girl in good health.

This clonotype was counted a few times. The chain couples TRBV14 to TRBJ1-1; the D is unclear. V was trimmed by 1 base and J by 8 bases, leaving 11 bases between them. This CDR3 spans 13 amino acids. CDR1 and CDR2 from the germline V gene are SGHDN and FVKESK. CDR3 sequence: CASSQAAGVEAFF. The DNA of the CDR3 is TGTGCCAGCAGCCAAGCGGCGGGAGTCGAAGCTTTCTTT.

As for this clonotype: This clone may be a read error of a much larger clone one base away. This chain uses TRBV6-6 with TRBJ2-1, with D perhaps being TRBD1 or TRBD2 (5 bases each). V was cut by 8 bases and J by 13 bases, with 18 bases left in between. This CDR3 has 12 residues. Germline loops: CDR1 MNHNY, CDR2 SVGAGI (reference sequence). The CDR3 DNA reads as TGTGCCAGCTATGGCTTTGAAGGGACCCAGTTCTTC. Translated, it gives CASYGFEGTQFF.

This clonotype was seen more than once but under ten times. V and J are TRBV6-6 and TRBJ2-5; TRBD1 or TRBD2 may be the D gene (6 bases each). V lost 0 bases and J lost 5, with 10 bases in between. The V gene's germline CDR1 is MNHNY and CDR2 SVGAGI (reference sequence). This CDR3 is 14 amino acids long. CDR3 residues: CASSYSEGGETQYF. The DNA of the CDR3 is TGTGCCAGCAGTTACTCTGAAGGGGGGGAGACCCAGTACTTC.

This clonotype has just a few counts. This chain connects TRBV20-1 to TRBJ2-3, with a tentative D call TRBD2 (7 bases). V lost 2 bases to trimming and J lost 1 base, with 19 bases between them. The CDR3 runs 17 residues. The germline CDR1 and CDR2 sequences are DFQATT and SNEGSKA (reference sequence). CDR3 protein: CSARNPWEGGRTDTQYF. CDR3 DNA: TGCAGTGCTAGAAACCCTTGGGAGGGGGGGCGCACAGATACGCAGTATTTT.

This clonotype came up many times. V usage is TRBV7-2 and J usage is TRBJ1-2; the match to TRBD1 covers 7 bases. The germline CDR1 and CDR2 sequences are SGHTA and FQGNSA. Trimming cost V 6 bases and J 0 bases; bases outside gene matches: 7. The CDR3 extends over 15 amino acids. CDR3: CASSLAGTANYGYTF. The CDR3 DNA sequence: TGTGCCAGCAGTTTGGCCGGGACAGCTAACTATGGCTACACCTTC.

This clonotype occurred many times. The rearrangement joins TRBV29-1 to TRBJ2-7; D is perhaps TRBD1 (7 bases). Germline CDR1 and CDR2: SQVTM and ANQGSEA. V lost 1 base, J lost 0 bases, and 16 bases lay in between. This CDR3 spans 16 amino acids. CDR3 DNA sequence: TGCAGCGTTGAAGTAAGGGGGGACAGCCGCTCCTACGAGCAGTACTTC. Residues: CSVEVRGDSRSYEQYF.

The chain employs TRBV4-1 and TRBJ1-1; no reliable D call. V was trimmed by 4 bases and J by 0 bases, leaving 21 bases between them. CDR1 and CDR2 from the germline V gene are MGHRA and YSYEKL. The CDR3 length is 18 residues. DNA for the CDR3: TGCGCCAGCAGCCGAAGGGTGGCAGCTGGTCCCATGAACACTGAAGCTTTCTTT. This gives the protein CASSRRVAAGPMNTEAFF.

This clonotype has more than one count but fewer than ten. The chain is built from TRBV5-4 and TRBJ2-3, with D possibly being TRBD1 or TRBD2 (5 bases each). The CDR3 is 12 residues long. The V end was cut by 6 bases, the J end by 9 bases, with 14 bases between. Germline V CDR1 and CDR2: SGHNT, YYREEE (reference sequence). The CDR3 coding sequence is TGTGCCAGCACCGGGACCATCGGCACGCAGTATTTT. Translated: CASTGTIGTQYF.

This chain links TRBV6-6 with TRBJ1-4; 8 bases match TRBD1. This CDR3 spans 16 amino acids. The V and J ends lost 3 bases and 3 bases, in that order; junction bases with no gene match: 6. Germline loops: CDR1 MNHNY, CDR2 SVGAGI (reference sequence). CDR3 DNA sequence: TGTGCCAGCAGTTATTTTGGACAGGGAGCTAATGAAAAACTGTTTTTT. Its protein product is CASSYFGQGANEKLFF.

The chain combines TRBV11-2 with TRBJ2-7; 12 positions match TRBD2. The CDR3 is 16 amino acids. Germline-derived CDR1 and CDR2 are SGHAT and FQNNGV. J gave up 4 bases and V 5 bases, and 9 bases lay outside the gene matches. CDR3 region: CASSPRTSGEFYEQYF. CDR3 nucleotide sequence: TGTGCCAGCAGCCCGCGGACTAGCGGGGAATTTTACGAGCAGTACTTC.

This chain connects TRBV12-3 or TRBV12-4 to TRBJ1-5; 9 bases fit TRBD1. The ends lost 10 bases at V and 3 bases at J; junction bases unmatched: 7. The CDR3 is 14 residues long. The chain's CDR3 is CATGQGSNNQPQHF. Written as DNA, the CDR3 is TGTGCCACCGGACAGGGGTCTAACAATCAGCCCCAGCATTTT.

The rearrangement links TRBV20-1 to TRBJ2-7; tentative D call: TRBD2 (5 bases). V was cut by 3 bases and J by 2 bases, with 14 bases left in between. The CDR3 is made up of 14 amino acids. Germline values: CDR1 DFQATT, CDR2 SNEGSKA (reference sequence). CDR3 nucleotides: TGCAGTGCTAGTAGAGCGGAAATTGCCTACGAGCAGTACTTC. This translates into CSASRAEIAYEQYF.

This clonotype was observed a single time. J is TRBJ2-1 and V is TRBV20-1, with 10 bases fitting TRBD2. The V segment lost 4 bases and the J segment 0 bases; nucleotides outside the gene matches: 9. Germline V gene lookup returns CDR1 DFQATT and CDR2 SNEGSKA (reference sequence). The CDR3 has 17 residues. DNA of the CDR3: TGCAGTGCTACATGGACTAGCGGTCACAGCTCCTACAATGAGCAGTTCTTC. It encodes CSATWTSGHSSYNEQFF.

The rearrangement joins TRBV28 to TRBJ1-6; D is unresolved. The CDR3 length is 12 residues. Germline assignment: CDR1 MDHEN and CDR2 SYDVKM. With 6 bases removed from V and 10 bases from J, the gap between germline ends came to 10 bases. The CDR3 bases are TGTGCCAGCAGACCCCCGGCCTCACCCCTCCACTTT. It translates to CASRPPASPLHF. The full variable domain, with the rest looked up from reference TRBV28 and TRBJ1-6, is DVKVTQSSRYLVKRTGEKVFLECVQDMDHENMFWYRQDPGLGLRLIYFSYDVKMKEKGDIPEGYSVSREKKERFSLILESASTNQTSMYLCASRPPASPLHFGNGTRLTVT.

CDR3 sequence (DNA): TGTGCCAGCAAAACGGGCACCCTGTACGAGCAGTACTTC. Its translation: CASKTGTLYEQYF. This sequence joins TRBV2 and TRBJ2-7; no clear D gene. Germline loops: CDR1 SNHLY, CDR2 FYNNEI. Trimming stripped 7 bases from V and 4 bases from J, with 14 bases between. There are 13 residues in the CDR3.

A few counts support this clonotype. The rearrangement joins TRBV24-1 to TRBJ2-5; D not certain. Germline V gives CDR1 KGHDR, CDR2 SFDVKD. The CDR3 runs 15 residues. V was clipped by 6 bases and J by 5 bases, with 18 bases between them. CDR3 DNA: TGTGCCACCAGTCTATTGACACCCCGGGTGGAGACCCAGTACTTC. Residues: CATSLLTPRVETQYF.